Shown below are 13 T cell receptor beta chains from a single sample sequenced in a study of control samples from healthy donors and cancer patients. Repertoires were generated with immunoSEQ multiplex PCR, while TCRdb's copy carries only in-frame clones and drops some. The data show 150,000 to 200,000 clones, roughly 92% seen once. What was sequenced was blood. These receptors all stem from a woman aged 30 to 39 in good health.

V is TRBV27 and J is TRBJ2-7; possible D gene TRBD1, 6 bases. The germline CDR1 and CDR2 sequences are MNHEY and SMNVEV (reference sequence). The ends were cut back, 8 bases at V and 1 base at J, with 6 bases in the middle. This CDR3 is 11 amino acids long. As DNA, the CDR3 is TGTGCCAGCGGACAGTCCTACGAGCAGTACTTC. The encoded protein is CASGQSYEQYF.

DNA of the CDR3: TGCGCCAGCAGGGAGTTCGGCACAGATACGCAGTATTTT. Encoded protein: CASREFGTDTQYF. The V gene is TRBV5-1, the J gene TRBJ2-3; D is unresolved. The V gene lost 5 bases and the J gene lost 1 base, with 8 bases spanning the gap. The V gene's germline CDR1 is SGHRS and CDR2 YFSETQ. This CDR3 has 13 residues.

The genes are TRBV6-5 and TRBJ2-7; 9 positions agree with TRBD1. Unmatched junction bases numbered 5, after V lost 6 bases and J lost 2 bases. CDR3 size: 14 residues. CDR1 is MNHEY, CDR2 SVGAGI, per germline. The CDR3 loop reads CASRYGTGTYEQYF. Here the CDR3 DNA reads TGTGCCAGCAGATACGGGACAGGGACCTACGAGCAGTACTTC.

V and J are TRBV27 and TRBJ2-7; maybe TRBD1 (6 bases). This CDR3 comprises 14 residues. The V end was cut by 3 bases, the J end by 2 bases, with 11 bases between. Germline lookup yields CDR1 MNHEY and CDR2 SMNVEV (reference sequence). The CDR3 loop is CASSFLDSPYEQYF. CDR3 nucleotide sequence: TGTGCCAGCAGTTTCTTGGACAGTCCCTACGAGCAGTACTTC.

This sequence joins TRBV4-2 and TRBJ2-3, with D possibly matching TRBD1 (5 bases). V lost 5 bases, J lost 7 bases, and 10 bases lay in between. The V gene's germline CDR1 is LGHNA and CDR2 YNFKEQ. The CDR3 is 12 residues long. The CDR3 sequence is CASSFQGNTQYF. In DNA form, the CDR3 reads TGTGCCAGCAGCTTTCAGGGAAATACGCAGTATTTT.

The chain links TRBV10-2 to TRBJ2-1; D is tentatively TRBD1 or TRBD2 (5 bases each). The V gene lost 3 bases and the J gene lost 9 bases, with 12 bases spanning the gap. Germline V gene data show CDR1 as WSHSY and CDR2 as SAAADI. The CDR3 has 13 amino acids. CDR3 DNA sequence: TGCGCCAGCAGTGATGGGGGAGTGACTGAGCAGTTCTTC. Protein: CASSDGGVTEQFF.

The V call is TRBV9, the J call TRBJ2-2; possible D gene TRBD2, 6 bases. V shed 0 bases and J shed 1 base, with 10 bases lying between them. The CDR3 totals 16 residues. Germline lookup yields CDR1 SGDLS and CDR2 YYNGEE. The CDR3 nucleotides are TGTGCCAGCAGCGTAGCTCCAGCGGGGAACACCGGGGAGCTGTTTTTT. It translates to CASSVAPAGNTGELFF.

V gene TRBV11-3 combines with J gene TRBJ2-3, with 11 bases matching TRBD2. This CDR3 contains 16 residues. Trimming removed 2 bases from V and 9 bases from J; junction bases left unmatched: 10. The germline CDR1 and CDR2 sequences are SGHNT and YENEEA. CDR3 residues: CASSLSLAGGSITQYF. In DNA form, the CDR3 reads TGTGCCAGCAGCTTAAGTCTAGCGGGAGGATCAATAACGCAGTATTTT.

This chain links TRBV5-1 with TRBJ2-7; 16 bases agree with TRBD2. The CDR3 loop spans 15 amino acids. The germline V gene has CDR1 SGHRS and CDR2 YFSETQ. V trimming: 4 bases; J trimming: 6 bases; junction bases outside the gene matches: 4. This chain's CDR3 is CASSQGTSGRGEQYF. The CDR3 coding sequence is TGCGCCAGCAGCCAAGGGACTAGCGGGAGGGGCGAGCAGTACTTC.

This sequence joins TRBV28 and TRBJ1-5, with 9 bases identical to TRBD1. The germline gives CDR1 MDHEN, CDR2 SYDVKM. The CDR3 has 16 residues. The V segment lost 3 bases and the J segment 2 bases; nucleotides outside the gene matches: 5. CDR3 DNA: TGTGCCAGCAGTTTGACAGGGGGTTCAGGCAATCAGCCCCAGCATTTT. Protein product: CASSLTGGSGNQPQHF.

The rearrangement uses TRBV5-6 and TRBJ2-3; the D is unclear. The V gene lost 0 bases and the J gene lost 2 bases, with 7 bases spanning the gap. Germline CDR1 and CDR2: SGHDT and YYEEEE. The CDR3 sequence is 14 residues long. CDR3 bases: TGTGCCAGCAGCTTGGGGTCCCACACAGATACGCAGTATTTT. Its translation is CASSLGSHTDTQYF. Drawing the rest from reference TRBV5-6 and TRBJ2-3, the complete variable domain is DAGVTQSPTHLIKTRGQQVTLRCSPKSGHDTVSWYQQALGQGPQFIFQYYEEEERQRGNFPDRFSGHQFPNYSSELNVNALLLGDSALYLCASSLGSHTDTQYFGPGTRLTVL.

The J gene is TRBJ2-7, the V gene TRBV6-2 or TRBV6-3; 14 bases align to TRBD2. V was pared by 2 bases and J by 4 bases, with 7 bases of the junction left unmatched. CDR3 length: 17 residues. Germline CDR1 is MNHEY and CDR2 is SVGEGT. Here the CDR3 DNA reads TGTGCCAGCAGTTACCCTGGGACTAGCGGGAGACTTTACGAGCAGTACTTC. Translated: CASSYPGTSGRLYEQYF.

The rearrangement joins TRBV9 to TRBJ2-1; a weak D match, TRBD2 (5 bases). Germline CDR1 and CDR2: SGDLS and YYNGEE. The CDR3 is 14 residues long. The germline V and J ends were trimmed by 0 bases and 10 bases, with 14 bases remaining between them. The chain's CDR3 is CASSVGHSPGEQFF. CDR3 DNA sequence: TGTGCCAGCAGCGTAGGACACTCCCCGGGGGAGCAGTTCTTC. Complete variable domain (other parts from reference TRBV9 and TRBJ2-1): DSGVTQTPKHLITATGQRVTLRCSPRSGDLSVYWYQQSLDQGLQFLIQYYNGEERAKGNILERFSAQQFPDLHSELNLSSLELGDSALYFCASSVGHSPGEQFFGPGTRLTVL.